This TCR beta chain came from a study of cytomegalovirus exposure and HLA in healthy donors. The method was immunoSEQ multiplex PCR; TCRdb's version includes in-frame clones alone and lacks a portion of them. The table includes about 73,000 clones, about 95% detected once. Germline-derived CDR1 and CDR2 are MGHDK and SYGVNS. Trimming at V came to 3 bases and at J to 7 bases, leaving 3 bases not matched to a gene. The CDR3 length is 14 residues. This clonotype originated in a young man in good health and CMV-seronegative. The chain joins TRBV25-1 to TRBJ2-7, with 13 bases lining up with TRBD2. The specimen was PBMCs. The CDR3 sequence is CASSDQGLAGEQYF. The CDR3 region has the DNA TGTGCCAGCAGTGATCAGGGACTAGCGGGGGAGCAGTACTTC.